This T cell receptor beta chain is drawn from a study of cytomegalovirus exposure and HLA in healthy donors. V was pared by 3 bases and J by 1 base, with 2 bases of the junction left unmatched. Per germline, CDR1 MNHEY and CDR2 SMNVEV (reference sequence). The CDR3 is 16 residues long. PCR was performed using 60 Vbeta and 13 Jbeta primers. Clones were read by immunoSEQ multiplex PCR, and TCRdb kept only the in-frame ones, dropping some. The profile shows around 200,000 clones, approximately 83% of them singletons. Specimen: PBMCs. This sequence joins TRBV27 and TRBJ1-5; the match to TRBD1 covers 11 bases. This clonotype originated in a woman between 45 and 60 years old in good health and CMV-seropositive. The CDR3 bases are TGTGCCAGCAGTTTTAGGACAGGGGGCAGCAATCAGCCCCAGCATTTT. The encoded protein is CASSFRTGGSNQPQHF.